Below are 16 T cell receptor beta chains sequenced from a single sample in a study of brain T cells in children with intractable seizures. Profiled with immunoSEQ multiplex PCR; TCRdb holds only in-frame clones, not every one. There are approximately 330,000 clones in the sample; approximately 93% occur only once, and 5.5% to 6% lies in the top ten. The time point here: blood from clinic visit 5 months post-surgery; TSC patient then seizure free. Specimen: peripheral blood, collected around 5 months after surgery. The receptors come from a boy less than two years old with tuberous sclerosis and intractable seizures.

The genes are TRBV6-1 and TRBJ2-3, with 11 positions matching TRBD2. V shed 4 bases, J shed 3 bases, and the junction held 6 bases outside the gene matches. This CDR3 contains 16 residues. The germline CDR1 and CDR2 sequences are MNHNS and SASEGT. CDR3: CASSVSGRASTDTQYF. The CDR3 nucleotides are TGTGCCAGCAGTGTTAGCGGGAGGGCCTCGACAGATACGCAGTATTTT.

The V gene is TRBV2, the J gene TRBJ1-2; maybe TRBD1 (6 bases). From germline, CDR1 is SNHLY and CDR2 FYNNEI. V lost 0 bases to trimming and J lost 6 bases, with 29 bases between them. The CDR3 contains 20 residues. Written as DNA, the CDR3 is TGTGCCAGCAGTGAAGCCCCCCGATCTGGGGGGCGCTTGAATCTCCATGGCTACACCTTC. It codes for CASSEAPRSGGRLNLHGYTF.

The genes are TRBV4-1 and TRBJ2-3; D ambiguous. The CDR3 runs to 15 residues. The V end was cut by 4 bases, the J end by 2 bases, with 13 bases between. Germline V lookup: CDR1 MGHRA, CDR2 YSYEKL. The chain's CDR3 is CASSPLGSFTDTQYF. The CDR3 coding sequence is TGCGCCAGCAGCCCACTTGGGTCATTCACAGATACGCAGTATTTT.

This clone was counted a single time. The V gene is TRBV7-8, the J gene TRBJ2-7, with D perhaps matching TRBD1 or TRBD2 (5 bases each). The length of the CDR3 is 11 residues. The germline CDR1 and CDR2 sequences are SGHVS and FQNEAQ. V lost 5 bases to trimming and J lost 9 bases, with 11 bases between them. The CDR3 DNA reads as TGTGCCAGCAGCCTGCAGGGACCGCAGTACTTC. This gives the protein CASSLQGPQYF.

J is TRBJ1-4 and V is TRBV5-8; D unresolved. This CDR3 contains 14 residues. V gave up 1 base and J gave up 5 bases, with 9 bases separating them. CDR1 SGHTS and CDR2 YDEGEE come from the germline V gene. CDR3 sequence (DNA): TGTGCCAGCAGCTTGATAGGGCAGAATGAAAAACTGTTTTTT. Its translation: CASSLIGQNEKLFF.

The rearrangement joins TRBV18 to TRBJ2-7; D call uncertain. Deletions cut 6 bases from V and 0 bases from J, with 12 bases between. There are 14 residues in the CDR3. Germline-derived CDR1 and CDR2 are KGHSH and LQKENI. CDR3 sequence reads: CASSPSDLSYEQYF. The CDR3 DNA sequence: TGTGCCAGCTCCCCGTCGGACCTCTCCTACGAGCAGTACTTC.

The CDR3: CASSQVRGHIQYF. In DNA, the CDR3 is TGTGCCAGCAGCCAAGTCCGGGGACACATTCAGTACTTC. This chain joins TRBV14 and TRBJ2-4; D may be TRBD1 or TRBD2 (5 bases each). The CDR3 is made up of 13 amino acids. Germline lookup yields CDR1 SGHDN and CDR2 FVKESK. V lost 1 base, J lost 8 bases, and 9 bases lay in between.

This clone appeared a single time. CDR3 coding DNA: TGCGCCAGCAGCTTGTATCAGGGGCTTGATGGCTACACCTTC. Translating it yields CASSLYQGLDGYTF. The chain employs TRBV5-1 and TRBJ1-2; the D gene is possibly TRBD1 (6 bases). Per the germline V gene, CDR1 is SGHRS and CDR2 is YFSETQ. This CDR3 has 14 residues. Trimming shortened V by 1 base and J by 6 bases, and 13 bases separated the two germline ends. The variable domain in full, with the rest retrieved from reference TRBV5-1 and TRBJ1-2, is KAGVTQTPRYLIKTRGQQVTLSCSPISGHRSVSWYQQTPGQGLQFLFEYFSETQRNKGNFPGRFSGRQFSNSRSEMNVSTLELGDSALYLCASSLYQGLDGYTFGSGTRLTVV.

The chain recombines TRBV5-1 with TRBJ1-1; unclear D gene. The CDR3 contains 14 residues. Between the trimmed V and J ends, which lost 2 bases and 4 bases, there was a span of 12 bases. Germline CDR1 and CDR2: SGHRS and YFSETQ. DNA of the CDR3: TGCGCCAGCAGCTTTGGCAGGCCCCTCACTGAAGCTTTCTTT. Protein sequence: CASSFGRPLTEAFF.

The V gene is TRBV24-1, the J gene TRBJ2-1; 10 bases fit TRBD1. Germline lookup yields CDR1 KGHDR and CDR2 SFDVKD. CDR3 size: 15 residues. Trimming at V came to 8 bases and at J to 8 bases, leaving 11 bases not matched to a gene. The CDR3 sequence is CATKPAGTGDDEQFF. CDR3 bases: TGTGCCACCAAACCCGCCGGGACAGGGGACGATGAGCAGTTCTTC.

The chain is built from TRBV24-1 and TRBJ1-2; D is unclear. Trimming left V 0 bases short and J 7 bases short, with 8 bases between. CDR3 size: 13 residues. Germline V gene data show CDR1 as KGHDR and CDR2 as SFDVKD. The CDR3 reads CATSDLRGSGYTF. DNA for the CDR3: TGTGCCACCAGTGATTTGCGGGGTTCTGGCTACACCTTC.

As concerns this clone: This is likely a read error, given that the CDR3 carries no conserved phenylalanine or tryptophan at its end. It is unclear where the CDR3 begins or ends on the DNA, so no DNA is shown, and the CDR3 is as TCRdb lists it. Other DNA sequences in the sample encode the same CDR3. The chain links TRBV7-9 to TRBJ1-1. From germline, CDR1 is SEHNR and CDR2 FQNEAQ (reference sequence). Ends included, the CDR3 has 13 residues. This chain's CDR3 is CASSPPPWTVLWC.

The rearrangement links TRBV7-2 to TRBJ1-2; 11 bases line up with TRBD1. CDR3 length equals 17 residues. V shed 0 bases and J 11 bases; nucleotides not matched to a gene: 14. Germline V gene sequence: CDR1 SGHTA, CDR2 FQGNSA. CDR3 bases: TGTGCCAGCAGCTTAGCCCCGGGACAGGGGGAGCGGAGTGGATACACCTTC. Protein sequence: CASSLAPGQGERSGYTF.

The chain recombines TRBV27 with TRBJ2-1; 9 nucleotides align to TRBD2. The CDR3 sequence is 16 residues long. V lost 4 bases, J lost 0 bases, and 4 bases stayed unmatched. CDR1 and CDR2 from the germline V gene are MNHEY and SMNVEV (reference sequence). The CDR3 bases are TGTGCCAGCAGTTCAGCGGGGGGTATCTCCTACAATGAGCAGTTCTTC. Translated, it gives CASSSAGGISYNEQFF.

The chain employs TRBV24-1 and TRBJ2-7; no firm D call. Germline CDR1 KGHDR, CDR2 SFDVKD. V was trimmed by 4 bases and J by 4 bases, leaving 7 bases between them. The CDR3 loop spans 12 amino acids. The CDR3 reads CATSEAGYEQYF. Here the CDR3 DNA reads TGTGCCACCAGTGAAGCCGGGTACGAGCAGTACTTC.

This clone came up once. The rearrangement joins TRBV7-3 to TRBJ2-3; tentative D call: TRBD1 (5 bases). V gave up 5 bases and J gave up 0 bases, with 12 bases separating them. In germline, CDR1 is SGHTA, CDR2 FQGTGA. The CDR3 length is 15 residues. CDR3 residues: CASSPYGASTDTQYF. For the CDR3, the DNA is TGTGCCAGCAGCCCCTATGGGGCTAGCACAGATACGCAGTATTTT. Full variable domain (rest looked up from reference TRBV7-3 and TRBJ2-3): GAGVSQTPSNKVTEKGKYVELRCDPISGHTALYWYRQSLGQGPEFLIYFQGTGAADDSGLPNDRFFAVRPEGSVSTLKIQRTERGDSAVYLCASSPYGASTDTQYFGPGTRLTVL.